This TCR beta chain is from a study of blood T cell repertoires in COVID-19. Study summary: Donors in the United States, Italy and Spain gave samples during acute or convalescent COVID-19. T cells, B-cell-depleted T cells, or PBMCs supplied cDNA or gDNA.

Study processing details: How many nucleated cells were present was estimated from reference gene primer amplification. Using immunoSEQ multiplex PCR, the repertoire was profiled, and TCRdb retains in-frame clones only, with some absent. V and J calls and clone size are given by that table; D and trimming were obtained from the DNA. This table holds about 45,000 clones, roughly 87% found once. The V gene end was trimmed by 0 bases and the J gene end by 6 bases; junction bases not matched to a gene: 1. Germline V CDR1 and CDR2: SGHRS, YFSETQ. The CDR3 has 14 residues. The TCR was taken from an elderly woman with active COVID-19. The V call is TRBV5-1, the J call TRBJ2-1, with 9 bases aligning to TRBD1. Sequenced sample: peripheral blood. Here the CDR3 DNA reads TGCGCCAGCAGCTTGGGACAGGGGGGCAATGAGCAGTTCTTC. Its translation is CASSLGQGGNEQFF. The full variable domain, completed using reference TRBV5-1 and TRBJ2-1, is KAGVTQTPRYLIKTRGQQVTLSCSPISGHRSVSWYQQTPGQGLQFLFEYFSETQRNKGNFPGRFSGRQFSNSRSEMNVSTLELGDSALYLCASSLGQGGNEQFFGPGTRLTVL.